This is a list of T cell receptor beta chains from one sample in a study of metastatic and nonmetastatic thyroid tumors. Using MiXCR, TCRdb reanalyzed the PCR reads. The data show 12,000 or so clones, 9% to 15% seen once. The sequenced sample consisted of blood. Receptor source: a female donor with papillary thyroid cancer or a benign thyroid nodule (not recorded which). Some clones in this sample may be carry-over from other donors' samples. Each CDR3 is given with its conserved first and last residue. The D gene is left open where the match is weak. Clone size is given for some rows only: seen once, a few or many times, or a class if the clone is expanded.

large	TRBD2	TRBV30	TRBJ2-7	CAWSRGESYEQYF	TGTGCCTGGAGTCGGGGGGAGTCCTACGAGCAGTACTTC
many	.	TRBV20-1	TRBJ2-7	CSARALIRREQYF	TGCAGTGCTCGGGCACTAATACGTCGCGAGCAGTACTTC
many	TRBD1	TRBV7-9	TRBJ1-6	CASSQLDRGYSPLHF	TGTGCCAGCAGCCAACTGGACAGGGGATATTCACCCCTCCACTTT
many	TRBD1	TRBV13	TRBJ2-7	CASSLGRGQAYEQYF	TGTGCCAGCAGCTTAGGTCGAGGACAGGCCTACGAGCAGTACTTC
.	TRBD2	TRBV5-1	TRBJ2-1	CASSLWASGMDEQFF	TGCGCCAGCAGCTTGTGGGCTAGCGGGATGGACGAGCAGTTCTTC
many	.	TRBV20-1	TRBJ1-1	CTSVADPNTEAFF	TGCACCTCCGTGGCAGACCCGAACACTGAAGCTTTCTTT
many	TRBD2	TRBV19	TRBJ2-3	CASSKAGSTDTQYF	TGTGCCAGTAGTAAAGCGGGGAGCACAGATACGCAGTATTTT
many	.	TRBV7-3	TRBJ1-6	CASSEGQGNSPLHF	TGTGCCAGCAGCGAGGGTCAGGGGAATTCACCCCTCCACTTT
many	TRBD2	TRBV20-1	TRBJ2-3	CSALRRGSTDTQYF	TGCAGTGCGCTCAGGCGGGGGAGCACAGATACGCAGTATTTT
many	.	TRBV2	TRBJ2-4	CASSSRTPEASKNIQYF	TGTGCCAGCAGTAGTAGGACCCCGGAAGCTAGCAAAAACATTCAGTACTTC
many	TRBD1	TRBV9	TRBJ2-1	CASSPGDSYNEQFF	TGTGCCAGCAGCCCCGGGGACAGCTACAATGAGCAGTTCTTC
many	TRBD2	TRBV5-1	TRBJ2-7	CASSLAGDEQYF	TGCGCCAGCAGCCTCGCGGGGGACGAGCAGTACTTC
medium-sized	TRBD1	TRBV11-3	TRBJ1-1	CASSLGYGTGGNTEAFF	TGTGCCAGCAGCTTAGGATACGGGACAGGAGGGAACACTGAAGCTTTCTTT
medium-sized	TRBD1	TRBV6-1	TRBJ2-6	CASQSGTGSTGANVLTF	TGTGCCAGCCAATCTGGGACAGGGAGTACTGGGGCCAACGTCCTGACTTTC
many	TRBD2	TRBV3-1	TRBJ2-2	CASSHTSGVTGELFF	TGTGCCAGCAGCCACACTAGCGGGGTAACCGGGGAGCTGTTTTTT
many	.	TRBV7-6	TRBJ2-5	CASSYRQETQYF	TGTGCCAGCAGCTATCGGCAAGAGACCCAGTACTTC
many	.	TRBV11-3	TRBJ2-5	CASSLAQEGVQETQYF	TGTGCCAGCAGCTTAGCCCAGGAGGGTGTCCAAGAGACCCAGTACTTC
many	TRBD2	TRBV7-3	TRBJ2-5	CASSLPGTSGSQETQYF	TGTGCCAGCAGCTTACCCGGGACTAGCGGGAGCCAAGAGACCCAGTACTTC
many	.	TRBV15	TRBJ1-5	CATSRDRGGYNQPQHF	TGTGCCACCAGCAGAGATAGGGGGGGCTACAATCAGCCCCAGCATTTT
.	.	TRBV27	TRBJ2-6	CASTRRGANVLTF	TGTGCAAGCACGCGCCGGGGGGCAAACGTCCTGACTTTC
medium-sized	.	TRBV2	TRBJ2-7	CASSESGLLSYEQYF	TGTGCCAGCAGTGAATCGGGGCTTCTCTCCTACGAGCAGTACTTC
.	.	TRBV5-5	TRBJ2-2	CASSLAGQVGLFF	TGTGCCAGCAGCTTGGCAGGTCAAGTTGGGCTGTTTTTT
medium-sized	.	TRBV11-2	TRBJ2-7	CASSFTAYEQYF	TGTGCCAGCAGCTTCACTGCCTACGAGCAGTACTTC
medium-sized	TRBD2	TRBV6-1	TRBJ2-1	CASKEELAGVRQFF	TGTGCCAGCAAAGAGGAACTAGCGGGAGTCCGTCAGTTCTTC
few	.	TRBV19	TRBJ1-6	CASSPIGNSPLHF	TGTGCCAGTAGTCCCATCGGGAATTCACCCCTCCACTTT
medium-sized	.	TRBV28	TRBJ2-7	CASSSGITYEQYF	TGTGCCAGCAGTTCAGGGATCACCTACGAGCAGTACTTC
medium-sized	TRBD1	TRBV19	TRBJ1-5	CASSKTGSNQPQHF	TGTGCCAGTAGTAAGACAGGGAGTAATCAGCCCCAGCATTTT
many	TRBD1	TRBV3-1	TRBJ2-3	CASSQRTGSTDTQYF	TGTGCCAGCAGCCAAAGGACAGGGAGCACAGATACGCAGTATTTT
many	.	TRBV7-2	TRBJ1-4	CASSLGAGKLFF	TGTGCCAGCAGCTTAGGGGCGGGAAAACTGTTTTTT
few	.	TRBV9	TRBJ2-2	CASSVEGGARELFF	TGTGCCAGCAGCGTAGAGGGGGGGGCCCGGGAGCTGTTTTTT
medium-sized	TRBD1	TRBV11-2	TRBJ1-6	CASSSGQGESSPLHF	TGTGCCAGCAGCTCGGGACAGGGAGAAAGTTCACCCCTCCACTTT
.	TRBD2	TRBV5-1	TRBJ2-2	CASIASGFLSGELFF	TGCGCCAGCATTGCTAGCGGGTTTCTCTCCGGGGAGCTGTTTTTT
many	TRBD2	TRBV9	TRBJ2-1	CASSPRAGGMVGEQFF	TGTGCCAGCAGCCCCCGGGCGGGAGGGATGGTGGGTGAGCAGTTCTTC
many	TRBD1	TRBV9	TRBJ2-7	CASSLGTGASSYEQYF	TGTGCCAGCAGCCTCGGGACAGGGGCCAGCTCCTACGAGCAGTACTTC
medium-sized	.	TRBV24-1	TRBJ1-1	CATSEENRENTEAFF	TGTGCCACCAGTGAGGAAAACAGGGAAAACACTGAAGCTTTCTTT
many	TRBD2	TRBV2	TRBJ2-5	CASSGSGSGETQYF	TGTGCCAGCAGTGGTAGCGGGAGTGGAGAGACCCAGTACTTC
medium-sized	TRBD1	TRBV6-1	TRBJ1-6	CASSDSRGRSSYNSPLHF	TGTGCCAGCAGTGATTCCAGGGGGCGATCCTCCTATAATTCACCCCTCCACTTT
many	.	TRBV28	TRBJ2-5	CASSPNRYQETQYF	TGTGCCAGCAGTCCTAACAGGTATCAAGAGACCCAGTACTTC
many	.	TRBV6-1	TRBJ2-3	CASSLLGPSTDTQYF	TGTGCCAGCAGTCTCCTCGGACCGAGCACAGATACGCAGTATTTT
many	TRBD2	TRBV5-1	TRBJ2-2	CASSSSGVGTGELFF	TGCGCCAGCAGCTCTAGCGGGGTAGGCACCGGGGAGCTGTTTTTT
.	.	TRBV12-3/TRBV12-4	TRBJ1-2	CASSGSTEPFFCYTF	TGTGCCAGCAGCGGGTCGACAGAGCCTTTCTTCTGCTACACCTTC
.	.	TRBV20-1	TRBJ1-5	CSAARRSYQPQHF	TGCAGTGCTGCCAGGAGAAGTTATCAGCCCCAGCACTTT
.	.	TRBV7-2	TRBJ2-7	CASSLDRGNYEQYF	TGTGCCAGCAGCTTAGACCGGGGTAACTACGAGCAGTACTTC
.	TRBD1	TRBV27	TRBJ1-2	CAISLTTGGMNGYTF	TGTGCTATCAGTTTAACCACAGGGGGAATGAATGGCTACACCTTC
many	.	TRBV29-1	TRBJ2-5	CSVEVGAQETQYF	TGCAGCGTTGAAGTTGGGGCACAAGAGACCCAGTACTTC
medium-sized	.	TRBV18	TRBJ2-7	CASSLGWHYEQYF	TGTGCCAGCTCACTGGGCTGGCACTACGAGCAGTACTTC